Each of the 30 T cell receptor beta chains below was sequenced from the same sample in a study of T cells in localized non-small cell lung cancer. Sequencing was performed with immunoSEQ multiplex PCR; in TCRdb, only in-frame clones are kept and a portion is missing. The sample lists some 30,000 clones; about 90% were seen once. The starting material was peripheral blood mononuclear cells, obtained before any cancer treatment. The source of these receptors is a man aged 40 to 69 with stage III lung adenocarcinoma.

This chain joins TRBV30 and TRBJ1-1, with 10 bases matching TRBD1. Losses at the gene ends were 3 bases for V and 3 bases for J; bases not matched to a gene: 10. The CDR3 sequence is 16 residues long. The germline CDR1 and CDR2 sequences are GTSNPN and SVGIG (reference sequence). The CDR3 sequence is CAWSGRQGAMDTEAFF. CDR3 sequence (DNA): TGTGCCTGGAGCGGTAGACAGGGGGCAATGGACACTGAAGCTTTCTTT. The whole variable domain, filled in from reference TRBV30 and TRBJ1-1, reads SQTIHQWPATLVQPVGSPLSLECTVEGTSNPNLYWYRQAAGRGLQLLFYSVGIGQISSEVPQNLSASRPQDRQFILSSKKLLLSDSGFYLCAWSGRQGAMDTEAFFGQGTRLTVV.

This chain connects TRBV7-9 to TRBJ2-6, with no clear D. The V gene's germline CDR1 is SEHNR and CDR2 FQNEAQ (reference sequence). The CDR3 is made up of 14 amino acids. The germline V and J ends were trimmed by 6 bases and 0 bases, with 6 bases remaining between them. The CDR3 spells CASSRISGANVLTF. The CDR3 coding sequence is TGTGCCAGCAGTCGGATCTCTGGGGCCAACGTCCTGACTTTC.

The chain links TRBV29-1 to TRBJ1-3; D is undetermined. Germline-derived CDR1 and CDR2 are SQVTM and ANQGSEA. Trimming pared 5 bases from V and 0 bases from J, leaving 11 bases between. This CDR3 comprises 14 residues. CDR3 sequence (DNA): TGCAGCGTTAAGACGGGAGACTCTGGAAACACCATATATTTT. Amino acids: CSVKTGDSGNTIYF.

The chain uses TRBV4-2 and TRBJ1-2; D uncertain. This CDR3 is built from 12 residues. Trimming removed 0 bases at V and 8 bases at J, with 7 bases between. Germline CDR1 and CDR2: LGHNA and YNFKEQ. The CDR3 sequence is CASSQERRGYTF. CDR3 DNA sequence: TGTGCCAGCAGCCAAGAACGACGGGGCTACACCTTC.

The chain couples TRBV7-9 to TRBJ2-3; TRBD1 matches at 7 bases. The CDR3 runs 14 residues. The junction had 11 bases not matched to a gene; V was cut back by 10 bases and J by 4 bases. Germline V CDR1 and CDR2: SEHNR, FQNEAQ (reference sequence). CDR3 residues: CATTTAGGSDTQYF. The CDR3 nucleotides are TGTGCCACCACGACGGCAGGGGGATCAGATACGCAGTATTTT.

The chain uses TRBV29-1 and TRBJ1-1; D is possibly TRBD1 (6 bases). Germline V gene lookup returns CDR1 SQVTM and CDR2 ANQGSEA. V lost 7 bases and J 1 base, leaving 16 bases between the germline ends. This CDR3 has 14 residues. The CDR3 region is CSAKDSAKNTEAFF. CDR3 bases: TGCAGCGCTAAGGACAGCGCGAAGAACACTGAAGCTTTCTTT.

This chain joins TRBV29-1 and TRBJ2-3; 8 bases map to TRBD1. The length of the CDR3 is 15 residues. Germline CDR1 SQVTM, CDR2 ANQGSEA. Trimming took 5 bases from V and 6 from J; bases not matched to a gene: 13. The CDR3 nucleotides read TGCAGCGTTACTAAAACGGGACAGGTAACCGATACGCAGTATTTT. It is translated as CSVTKTGQVTDTQYF.

This clone showed up just once. One end of the junction fails to match germline, which may point to a read error. V and J are TRBV7-7 and TRBJ2-5; the D gene is possibly TRBD1 (5 bases). Germline CDR1 is SSHAT and CDR2 is FNYEAQ (reference sequence). The CDR3 has 15 residues. The DNA of the CDR3 is TGTGCTAGCAGCTCCGCGATAGGGGACCAAGAGACCCAGTACTTC. Protein: CASSSAIGDQETQYF. The full variable domain, with the rest looked up from reference TRBV7-7 and TRBJ2-5, is GAGVSQSPRYKVTKRGQDVTLRCDPISSHATLYWYQQALGQGPEFLTYFNYEAQPDKSGLPSDRFSAERPEGSISTLTIQRTEQRDSAMYRCASSSAIGDQETQYFGPGTRLLVL.

J is TRBJ2-7 and V is TRBV7-2, with D perhaps TRBD2 (6 bases). This CDR3 region has 15 residues. V was shortened by 0 bases and J by 1 base, with 10 bases between the two germline ends. CDR1 and CDR2 (germline): SGHTA, FQGNSA. The CDR3 loop reads CASSLAAEGSYEQYF. In nucleotides, the CDR3 is TGTGCCAGCAGCTTAGCGGCGGAGGGGTCCTACGAGCAGTACTTC.

The chain couples TRBV30 to TRBJ2-1; 8 nucleotides line up with TRBD1. This CDR3 is built from 13 residues. Germline V gene sequence: CDR1 GTSNPN, CDR2 SVGIG (reference sequence). V lost 5 bases, J lost 6 bases, and 6 bases stayed unmatched. The CDR3 DNA sequence: TGTGCCTGGTGGACAGGGAACGGCAATGAGCAGTTCTTC. Translation gives CAWWTGNGNEQFF.

The chain uses TRBV7-9 and TRBJ2-1, with a possible D match to TRBD2 (6 bases). V shed 4 bases and J shed 3 bases, with 13 bases lying between them. The germline V gene has CDR1 SEHNR and CDR2 FQNEAQ (reference sequence). This CDR3 is built from 15 residues. The DNA of the CDR3 is TGTGCCAGCAGCTGGGTTCGGGGAGGCTACAATGAGCAGTTCTTC. Translation gives CASSWVRGGYNEQFF.

The chain links TRBV2 to TRBJ2-7, with D tentatively TRBD1 or TRBD2 (5 bases each). Germline V gene sequence: CDR1 SNHLY, CDR2 FYNNEI. The V end was cut by 7 bases, the J end by 6 bases, with 22 bases between. The CDR3 extends over 15 amino acids. The CDR3 is CASTITEGRVSEQYF. As DNA, the CDR3 is TGTGCCAGCACTATCACTGAGGGACGGGTTAGCGAGCAGTACTTC. The full variable domain, with the rest looked up from reference TRBV2 and TRBJ2-7, is EPEVTQTPSHQVTQMGQEVILRCVPISNHLYFYWYRQILGQKVEFLVSFYNNEISEKSEIFDDQFSVERPDGSNFTLKIRSTKLEDSAMYFCASTITEGRVSEQYFGPGTRLTVT.

This clone was seen just once. This sequence joins TRBV9 and TRBJ1-4; D possibly corresponds to TRBD1 (6 bases). V was pared by 4 bases and J by 7 bases, with 17 bases between. The V gene's germline CDR1 is SGDLS and CDR2 YYNGEE. The CDR3 runs 15 residues. For the CDR3, the DNA is TGTGCCAGCAGCTACCGGGACACAAACTCTGAAAAACTGTTTTTT. Translation gives CASSYRDTNSEKLFF.

In this sample, this clone turned up once. This chain joins TRBV6-5 and TRBJ2-5, with D perhaps matching TRBD1 (7 bases). V lost 1 base, J lost 5 bases, and 11 bases lay in between. Germline V CDR1 and CDR2: MNHEY, SVGAGI. The CDR3 runs 14 residues. Written as DNA, the CDR3 is TGTGCCAGCAGTTACTTGCAGGGGGGCGAGACCCAGTACTTC. Its protein is CASSYLQGGETQYF.

The rearrangement uses TRBV2 and TRBJ1-1, with TRBD1 identical over 8 bases. Germline CDR1 is SNHLY and CDR2 is FYNNEI. This CDR3 contains 15 residues. J gave up 4 bases and V 8 bases, and 12 bases lay outside the gene matches. The CDR3 DNA is TGTGCCAGCTTGCCACCAGGGGGCAGGATCACTGAAGCTTTCTTT. This encodes CASLPPGGRITEAFF.

The chain has TRBV4-3 and TRBJ2-3; D unresolved. Trimming pared 1 base from V and 1 base from J, leaving 9 bases between. Germline CDR1 and CDR2: LGHNA and YSLEER. The CDR3 covers 15 residues. The CDR3: CASSQAPSGTDTQYF. The DNA for the CDR3 is TGCGCCAGCAGCCAAGCGCCCTCCGGCACAGATACGCAGTATTTT.

The V call is TRBV5-1, the J call TRBJ2-3, with 12 bases fitting TRBD2. The CDR3 loop spans 17 amino acids. Germline trimming cut 1 base from V and 3 bases from J; bases unmatched to any gene: 6. Germline CDR1 and CDR2: SGHRS and YFSETQ. The CDR3 coding sequence is TGCGCCAGCAGCTTGCGGCCTAGCGGGGGGGGAACAGATACGCAGTATTTT. Translation: CASSLRPSGGGTDTQYF.

Here the CDR3 reads CSAPPGPQHF. CDR3 bases: TGCAGTGCTCCCCCCGGGCCCCAGCATTTT. The genes are TRBV20-1 and TRBJ1-5; D gene ambiguous. The CDR3 sequence is 10 residues long. The ends were cut back, 5 bases at V and 9 bases at J, with 8 bases in the middle. Germline-derived CDR1 and CDR2 are DFQATT and SNEGSKA (reference sequence).

The rearrangement links TRBV29-1 to TRBJ1-1; D might be TRBD1 (5 bases). Germline CDR1 reads SQVTM; CDR2 reads ANQGSEA. The CDR3 runs to 10 residues. V lost 6 bases and J 7 bases, leaving 9 bases between the germline ends. DNA of the CDR3: TGCAGCGTAGGCGACAGTGAAGCTTTCTTT. Translating it yields CSVGDSEAFF.

The rearrangement uses TRBV11-2 and TRBJ2-7; D perhaps matches TRBD2 (6 bases). The CDR3 length is 14 residues. Germline V CDR1 and CDR2: SGHAT, FQNNGV. With 4 bases removed from V and 2 bases from J, the gap between germline ends came to 12 bases. The CDR3 sequence: CASSSGTSTYEQYF. CDR3 bases: TGTGCCAGCAGCTCCGGGACTTCAACCTACGAGCAGTACTTC. Full variable domain (outside the CDR3, taken from reference TRBV11-2 and TRBJ2-7): EAGVAQSPRYKIIEKRQSVAFWCNPISGHATLYWYQQILGQGPKLLIQFQNNGVVDDSQLPKDRFSAERLKGVDSTLKIQPAKLEDSAVYLCASSSGTSTYEQYFGPGTRLTVT.

The CDR3, as DNA: TGTGCCAGCAGCATCAGGGGTGGCTACACCTTC. Its translation is CASSIRGGYTF. The J gene is TRBJ1-2, the V gene TRBV11-2; TRBD1 might be the D (6 bases). V was trimmed by 5 bases and J by 7 bases, leaving 8 bases between them. CDR1 and CDR2 (germline): SGHAT, FQNNGV. The CDR3 totals 11 residues.

This clone has a handful of counts. The V and J genes are TRBV18 and TRBJ1-4, with 7 nucleotides matching TRBD1. Trimming removed 5 bases from V and 5 bases from J; junction bases left unmatched: 5. In germline, CDR1 is KGHSH, CDR2 LQKENI. The CDR3 covers 14 residues. The CDR3 sequence is CASSAGTENEKLFF. Here the CDR3 DNA reads TGTGCCAGCTCAGCCGGGACAGAGAATGAAAAACTGTTTTTT.

The genes are TRBV5-8 and TRBJ1-1; no definite D call. CDR1 is SGHTS and CDR2 is YDEGEE in the germline V gene. The CDR3 totals 14 residues. With 1 base removed from V and 11 bases from J, the gap between germline ends came to 18 bases. The CDR3 sequence: CASSLSGGGLGAFF. CDR3 coding DNA: TGTGCCAGCAGCTTGTCGGGAGGAGGATTAGGGGCTTTCTTT.

The sample holds one count of this clone. V and J are TRBV10-3 and TRBJ1-1, with a weak D call TRBD1 (6 bases). The CDR3 covers 13 residues. Deletions cut 6 bases from V and 9 bases from J, with 17 bases between. The germline CDR1 and CDR2 sequences are ENHRY and SYGVKD. The CDR3 sequence: CAISQEGQGKAFF. The CDR3 DNA follows: TGTGCCATCAGCCAAGAGGGCCAGGGGAAAGCTTTCTTT.

The chain carries TRBV14 and TRBJ1-1, with D hard to call. V was shortened by 2 bases and J by 0 bases, with 4 bases between the two germline ends. CDR3 length: 13 amino acids. CDR1 SGHDN and CDR2 FVKESK come from the germline V gene. The CDR3 nucleotides are TGTGCCAGCAGCCAAATGTTGAACACTGAAGCTTTCTTT. The encoded protein is CASSQMLNTEAFF. The full variable domain, completed using reference TRBV14 and TRBJ1-1, is EAGVTQFPSHSVIEKGQTVTLRCDPISGHDNLYWYRRVMGKEIKFLLHFVKESKQDESGMPNNRFLAERTGGTYSTLKVQPAELEDSGVYFCASSQMLNTEAFFGQGTRLTVV.

This sequence joins TRBV5-1 and TRBJ2-6; 9 nucleotides agree with TRBD1. Germline assignment: CDR1 SGHRS and CDR2 YFSETQ. The CDR3 runs 19 residues. The V and J ends lost 3 bases and 2 bases, in that order; junction bases with no gene match: 12. The CDR3 loop reads CASSSPPGQGSPGANVLTF. CDR3 nucleotide sequence: TGCGCCAGCAGCTCGCCACCGGGACAGGGTTCGCCTGGGGCCAACGTCCTGACTTTC.

The chain recombines TRBV9 with TRBJ2-3; 8 bases map to TRBD2. The CDR3 is 16 residues long. The V and J ends lost 0 bases and 4 bases, in that order; junction bases with no gene match: 7. Germline V gene data show CDR1 as SGDLS and CDR2 as YYNGEE. The CDR3 sequence: CASSVDPTGGADTQYF. CDR3 coding DNA: TGTGCCAGCAGCGTAGACCCCACCGGGGGGGCAGATACGCAGTATTTT.

CDR3 coding DNA: TGTGCCAGCAGCCAAGCCCTTCCTTTCGGACAGAATATTAACTATGGCTACACCTTC. It encodes CASSQALPFGQNINYGYTF. The J gene is TRBJ1-2, the V gene TRBV4-2, with TRBD1 as a possible D gene (6 bases). Per germline, CDR1 LGHNA and CDR2 YNFKEQ. The CDR3 is made up of 19 amino acids. V gave up 1 base and J gave up 1 base, with 22 bases separating them.

V is TRBV11-2 and J is TRBJ1-1; 10 bases align to TRBD1. V lost 5 bases to trimming and J lost 1 base; unmatched junction nucleotides: 7. The CDR3 extends over 16 amino acids. Germline V CDR1 and CDR2: SGHAT, FQNNGV. Written as DNA, the CDR3 is TGTGCCAGCAGCGACGACAGGGGGCCAAGGAACACTGAAGCTTTCTTT. Protein product: CASSDDRGPRNTEAFF. Variable domain in full (rest from reference TRBV11-2 and TRBJ1-1): EAGVAQSPRYKIIEKRQSVAFWCNPISGHATLYWYQQILGQGPKLLIQFQNNGVVDDSQLPKDRFSAERLKGVDSTLKIQPAKLEDSAVYLCASSDDRGPRNTEAFFGQGTRLTVV.

The CDR3 bases are TGTGCCAGTAGTCTCCGAGGGGGGGGCCGGGGCTACGAGCAGTACTTC. Its translation is CASSLRGGGRGYEQYF. The chain is built from TRBV19 and TRBJ2-7, with D perhaps matching TRBD2 (7 bases). The CDR3 length is 16 residues. Germline values: CDR1 LNHDA, CDR2 SQIVND (reference sequence). Trimming stripped 5 bases from V and 3 bases from J, with 20 bases between. The full variable domain, completed using reference TRBV19 and TRBJ2-7, is DGGITQSPKYLFRKEGQNVTLSCEQNLNHDAMYWYRQDPGQGLRLIYYSQIVNDFQKGDIAEGYSVSREKKESFPLTVTSAQKNPTAFYLCASSLRGGGRGYEQYFGPGTRLTVT.